The rows below give T cell receptor beta chains drawn from one sample of a study of cytomegalovirus exposure and HLA in healthy donors. TCRdb keeps only in-frame clones here, not all; method: immunoSEQ multiplex PCR. The sample yields 95,000 to 100,000 clones, roughly 70% seen once. Sequenced sample: PBMCs. The receptors stem from a male donor in good health and CMV-seronegative. Both conserved end residues are part of each CDR3. D genes are given only for firm matches. Clone size is shown for a subset of rows, as once, few, many or a class of expanded clone.

TRBV4-3	few	TRBJ2-3	-	TGCGCCAGCAGCCAAGCTGCGGATTCTAGCACAGATACGCAGTATTTT	CASSQAADSSTDTQYF
TRBV6-6	few	TRBJ2-7	TRBD1	TGTGCCAGCAGTTCCCCGGACAGGGGAGTAGGGGAGCAGTACTTC	CASSSPDRGVGEQYF
TRBV10-3	many	TRBJ2-7	TRBD2	TGTGCCATCAGTCGACTAGCGGGGGAGGATTACGAGCAGTACTTC	CAISRLAGEDYEQYF
TRBV14	few	TRBJ1-4	-	TGTGCCAGCAGCCAGGACAGCGCCCGAGGGGAAAAACTGTTTTTT	CASSQDSARGEKLFF
TRBV6-5	-	TRBJ1-2	TRBD1	TGTGCCAGCAGACCCACAGGGGACGGGGGTAGCTACACCTTC	CASRPTGDGGSYTF
TRBV11-2	-	TRBJ2-1	-	TGTGCCAGCAGCTACCGTCCGGGAGCAAGATACAATGAGCAGTTCTTC	CASSYRPGARYNEQFF
TRBV7-2	-	TRBJ2-7	TRBD1	TGTGCCAGCAAGATCAGGGACAGAACCTACGAGCAGTACTTC	CASKIRDRTYEQYF
TRBV19	few	TRBJ2-1	TRBD2	TGTGCCAGTAGTTGGTTTCTAGCGGGAAGTAACAATGAGCAGTTCTTC	CASSWFLAGSNNEQFF
TRBV2	-	TRBJ1-5	-	TGTGCCAGCAGTGAAGTTACAGGGAATCAGCCCCAGCATTTT	CASSEVTGNQPQHF
TRBV6-1	-	TRBJ1-1	-	TGTGCCAGCAGCACCGCCTGGGACATCACTGAAGCTTTCTTT	CASSTAWDITEAFF
TRBV5-1	-	TRBJ2-1	-	TGCGCCAGCAGCTTGGTCCCTATTCGCGATGAGCAGTTCTTC	CASSLVPIRDEQFF
TRBV6-6	-	TRBJ2-7	TRBD2	TGTGCCAGCAGCCCCGGGACTAGTAAGTCCTACGAGCAGTACTTC	CASSPGTSKSYEQYF
TRBV19	-	TRBJ1-5	-	TGTGCCAGTAGTATAGGGACTCTCACGCCCTATAGCAATCAGCCCCAGCATTTT	CASSIGTLTPYSNQPQHF
TRBV9	-	TRBJ2-1	TRBD2	TGTGCCAGCAGAGCCACTAGCGGTTCCTCCTACAATGAGCAGTTCTTC	CASRATSGSSYNEQFF
TRBV7-6	-	TRBJ2-7	-	TGTGCCAGCAGCTTAGTGAGGGACGAGCAGTACTTC	CASSLVRDEQYF
TRBV5-1	-	TRBJ1-1	TRBD1	TGCGCCAGCAGCAAGGGACAGGATAGTGAAGCTTTCTTT	CASSKGQDSEAFF
TRBV5-6	few	TRBJ2-5	TRBD1	TGTGCCAGCAGCCCGGGACAGCTTGAAGGCCAAGAGACCCAGTACTTC	CASSPGQLEGQETQYF
TRBV4-2	-	TRBJ1-2	-	TGTGCCAGCACCCGGGAGGGGGGCGACTATGGCTACACCTTC	CASTREGGDYGYTF
TRBV9	-	TRBJ2-1	-	TGTGCCAGCAGCGCTAGCGACCCCTACAATGAGCAGTTCTTC	CASSASDPYNEQFF
TRBV2	-	TRBJ2-5	TRBD1	TGTGCCAGCAGTGACTCCGGGACAGGGAAAGAGACCCAGTACTTC	CASSDSGTGKETQYF
TRBV28	once	TRBJ2-7	-	TGTGCCAGCAGTTTGGCCGACAGCTCCTACGAGCAGTACTTC	CASSLADSSYEQYF
TRBV30	-	TRBJ2-1	-	TGTGCCTGGATCCCCGGACTGGGCTCCTACAATGAGCAGTTCTTC	CAWIPGLGSYNEQFF
TRBV7-2	-	TRBJ2-5	TRBD1	TGTGCCAGCACCAGACAGGGACAATTACAAGAGACCCAGTACTTC	CASTRQGQLQETQYF
TRBV5-1	-	TRBJ2-7	-	TGCGCCAGCAGCCCGAAAGACAACGAGCAGTACTTC	CASSPKDNEQYF
TRBV27	-	TRBJ1-2	TRBD1	TGTGCCAGCAGTTCCTCCGGGACAGGGGGCGATTCTGGCTACACCTTC	CASSSSGTGGDSGYTF
TRBV28	-	TRBJ1-1	-	TGTGCCAGCAGTTTACCCGTGAACACTGAAGCTTTCTTT	CASSLPVNTEAFF
TRBV13	few	TRBJ2-2	TRBD1	TGTGCCAGCAGCCGAGGGACAGAGAGCACCGGGGAGCTGTTTTTT	CASSRGTESTGELFF
TRBV9	-	TRBJ2-2	-	TGTGCCAGCAGCCCGAGGACATACACCGGGGAGCTGTTTTTT	CASSPRTYTGELFF
TRBV19	-	TRBJ1-5	-	TGTGCCAGTAGTATAGATCATCGACAGAGCAATCAGCCCCAGCATTTT	CASSIDHRQSNQPQHF
TRBV7-6	few	TRBJ2-1	-	TGTGCCAGCAGCTTAGCGGGAGTAGTGTTCTTC	CASSLAGVVFF
TRBV10-3	-	TRBJ2-1	TRBD2	TGTGCCATCAGTGAGCCCGGGACTAGCGGGAGGGCCTGGGATGAGCAGTTCTTC	CAISEPGTSGRAWDEQFF
TRBV7-3	once	TRBJ2-7	TRBD1	TGTGCCAGCAGCCAATACAGGGGAGATTACGAGCAGTACTTC	CASSQYRGDYEQYF
TRBV6-6	-	TRBJ2-7	-	TGTGCCAGCAGGGATACAGGGTTGCCCTACGAGCAGTACTTC	CASRDTGLPYEQYF
TRBV9	once	TRBJ2-3	TRBD2	TGTGCCAGCAGCTTCGGGGGGATAAGTACAGATACGCAGTATTTT	CASSFGGISTDTQYF
TRBV18	-	TRBJ2-3	TRBD1	TGTGCCAGCTCACCGAGGACAGGGGGCACAGATACGCAGTATTTT	CASSPRTGGTDTQYF
TRBV27	-	TRBJ2-5	TRBD2	TGTGCCAGCAGTTACGGACTAGCGGGAGCAGAGACCCAGTACTTC	CASSYGLAGAETQYF
TRBV9	-	TRBJ2-1	TRBD2	TGTGCCAGCAGCGTTCATACCGTAGGACTAGCGGGAGTTGAGCAGTTCTTC	CASSVHTVGLAGVEQFF
TRBV6-1	few	TRBJ2-7	-	TGTGCCAGGTCGGGGGACTACGAGCAGTACTTC	CARSGDYEQYF
TRBV7-6	once	TRBJ2-5	TRBD1	TGTGCCAGCAGCATGAGGTCGGACAGGGGGCGAGAGACCCAGTACTTC	CASSMRSDRGRETQYF
TRBV11-2	-	TRBJ2-1	-	TGTGCCAGCAGCGGCTGGAGGGCTGGAAATGAGCAGTTCTTC	CASSGWRAGNEQFF
TRBV30	-	TRBJ2-5	-	TGTGCCTGGCGTTCTGTAGCGGAGACCCAGTACTTC	CAWRSVAETQYF
TRBV28	-	TRBJ2-7	TRBD2	TGTGCCAGCAGCGAGCGGGGCGAGCAGTACTTC	CASSERGEQYF
TRBV6-1	-	TRBJ2-1	-	TGTGCCAGCAGTGGGGGGGGGCAGATGAGGCTCTCTTACAATGAGCAGTTCTTC	CASSGGGQMRLSYNEQFF
TRBV6-1	-	TRBJ2-7	-	TGTGCCAGCAGTGAAGCGCTCCCCAGAACGTACGAGCAGTACTTC	CASSEALPRTYEQYF
TRBV18	once	TRBJ1-2	-	TGTGCCAGCTCGGTGGGGCAAGCTAACTATGGCTACACCTTC	CASSVGQANYGYTF
TRBV5-1	once	TRBJ1-3	-	TGCGCCAGCAGCGCCACAGGAAACTCTGGAAACACCATATATTTT	CASSATGNSGNTIYF
TRBV5-1	-	TRBJ2-5	-	TGCGCCAGCAGCTTGCCCCACAGGGTTCAAGAGACCCAGTACTTC	CASSLPHRVQETQYF
TRBV27	-	TRBJ1-1	TRBD1	TGTGCCAGCAGTGTCTTAGAGGGGGCCAGAAAGACTGAAGCTTTCTTT	CASSVLEGARKTEAFF
TRBV27	-	TRBJ2-7	-	TGTGCCAGCAAACATACAGGGTCCGAGCAGTACTTC	CASKHTGSEQYF
TRBV7-9	-	TRBJ1-5	-	TGTGCCAGCAGCCCGACAGGCGGTAATCAGCCCCAGCATTTT	CASSPTGGNQPQHF
TRBV2	few	TRBJ1-5	-	TGTGCCAGCGGGGAGGAGGCCAATCAGCCCCAGCATTTT	CASGEEANQPQHF
TRBV5-4	once	TRBJ2-5	TRBD1	TGTGCCAGCAGCGTGACAGGGGGCAAGGAGACCCAGTACTTC	CASSVTGGKETQYF
TRBV7-3	-	TRBJ2-3	TRBD2	TGTGCCAGCAGCCCCGGACTAGCGGGAAGATATGATACGCAGTATTTT	CASSPGLAGRYDTQYF
TRBV29-1	-	TRBJ2-3	-	TGCAGCGTTGGAGAAGCGGCTAGCACAGATACGCAGTATTTT	CSVGEAASTDTQYF
TRBV25-1	-	TRBJ2-5	-	TGTGCCAGCAGTGAATTCCCTGGGGCAATCGCGCGGGAGACCCAGTACTTC	CASSEFPGAIARETQYF
TRBV29-1	-	TRBJ2-1	TRBD2	TGCAGCTCTAGCGGGAGAAGCCACAATGAGCAGTTCTTC	CSSSGRSHNEQFF
TRBV29-1	-	TRBJ1-1	-	TGCAGCGTTGTAACAGGGTGGGGAGCTTTCTTT	CSVVTGWGAFF